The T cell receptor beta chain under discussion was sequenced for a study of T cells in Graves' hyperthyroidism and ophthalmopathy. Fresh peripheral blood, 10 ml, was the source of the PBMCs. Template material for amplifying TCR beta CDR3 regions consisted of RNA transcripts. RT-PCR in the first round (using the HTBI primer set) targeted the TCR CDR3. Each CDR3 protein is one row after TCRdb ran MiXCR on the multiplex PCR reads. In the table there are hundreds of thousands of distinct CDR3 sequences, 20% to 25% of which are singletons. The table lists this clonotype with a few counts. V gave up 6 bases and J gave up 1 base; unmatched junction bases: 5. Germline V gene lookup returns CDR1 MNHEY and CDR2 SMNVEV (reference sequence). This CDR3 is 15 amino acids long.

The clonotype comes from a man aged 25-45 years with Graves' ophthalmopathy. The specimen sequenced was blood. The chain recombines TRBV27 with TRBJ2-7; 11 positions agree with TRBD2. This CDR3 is CASRLAGALSYEQYF. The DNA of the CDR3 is TGTGCCAGCAGACTAGCGGGAGCCCTTTCCTACGAGCAGTACTTC.